This TCR beta chain is from a study of T cell responses to AZD1222 COVID-19 vaccine. V was trimmed by 6 bases and J by 6 bases, leaving 9 bases between them. The CDR3 is 12 amino acids. The assay was immunoSEQ multiplex PCR, and TCRdb's table has in-frame clones only and misses some. The sample has roughly 120,000 clones, nearly 90% seen once. This chain links TRBV12-3 or TRBV12-4 with TRBJ2-1, with D unclear. Material: peripheral blood, obtained on day 0 of AZD1222 vaccination. The clonotype comes from an adult in good health. DNA for the CDR3: TGTGCCAGCAGAACGGCCGGCAATGAGCAGTTCTTC. The encoded protein is CASRTAGNEQFF.